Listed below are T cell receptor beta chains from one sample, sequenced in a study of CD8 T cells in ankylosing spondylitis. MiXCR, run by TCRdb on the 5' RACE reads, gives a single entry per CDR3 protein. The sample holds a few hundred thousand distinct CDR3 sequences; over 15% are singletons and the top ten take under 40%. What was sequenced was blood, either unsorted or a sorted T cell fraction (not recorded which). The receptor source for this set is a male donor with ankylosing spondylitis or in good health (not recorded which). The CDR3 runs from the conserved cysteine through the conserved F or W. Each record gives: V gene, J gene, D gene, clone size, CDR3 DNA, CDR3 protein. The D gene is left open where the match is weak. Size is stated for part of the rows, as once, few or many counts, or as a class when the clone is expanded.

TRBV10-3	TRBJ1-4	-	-	TGTGCCATCAGTGAGTCTGACAGAGCAACTAATGAAAAACTGTTTTTT	CAISESDRATNEKLFF
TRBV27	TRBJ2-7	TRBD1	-	TGTGCCAGCAGTTCCGGACAGGGGTCATCCTACGAGCAGTACTTC	CASSSGQGSSYEQYF
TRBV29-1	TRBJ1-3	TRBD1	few	TGCAGCGCTCAGGGGGCCATGGGAAACACCATATATTTT	CSAQGAMGNTIYF
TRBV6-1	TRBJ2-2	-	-	TGTGCCAGCAGTAGAGTAAACACCGGGGAGCTGTTTTTT	CASSRVNTGELFF
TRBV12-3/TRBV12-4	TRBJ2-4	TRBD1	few	TGTGCCAGCAGTTTAATCCTGCCGGGACAGGGGGCAAGGCAGTACTTC	CASSLILPGQGARQYF
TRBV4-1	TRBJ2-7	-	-	TGCGCCAGCAGCCAAGGGCGGGGCTCCTACGAGCAGTACTTC	CASSQGRGSYEQYF
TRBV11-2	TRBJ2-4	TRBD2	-	TGTGCCAGCAGCCCCTTTGGGCGGGAGCCTACTCCTCATCAGTACTTC	CASSPFGREPTPHQYF
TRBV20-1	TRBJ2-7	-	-	TGCAGTGCTAGACTGAAGTCCTCCTACGAGCAGTACTTC	CSARLKSSYEQYF
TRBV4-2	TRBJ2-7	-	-	TGTGCCAGCAGCCAAGATGACGTTGGTCCAGCGGGAAGGGGGCGCGAGCAGTACTTC	CASSQDDVGPAGRGREQYF
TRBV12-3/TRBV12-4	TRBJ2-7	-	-	TGTGCCAGCAGCGGCCCTGGGGGGATCTACGAGCAGTACTTC	CASSGPGGIYEQYF
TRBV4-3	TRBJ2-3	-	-	TGCGCCAGCAGCCAAGGGCTAGAGGCAGATACGCAGTATTTT	CASSQGLEADTQYF